The 24 T cell receptor beta chains reported below all come from one sample, sequenced in a study of tumor-infiltrating lymphocytes in oesophageal squamous cell carcinoma. TCRdb itself ran the PCR reads through MiXCR, one entry per CDR3 protein. The data hold 15,000 to 20,000 distinct CDR3 sequences, with 40% to 50% observed a single time. The sequenced sample consisted of esophageal tumor tissue. These receptors originate from a male donor with esophageal squamous cell carcinoma.

For the CDR3, the DNA is TGTGCCAGCAGCTTGGGCAGGAACACTGAAGCTTTCTTT. Translating gives CASSLGRNTEAFF. V usage is TRBV7-3 and J usage is TRBJ1-1; no clear D gene. The length of the CDR3 is 13 residues. Trimming took 3 bases from V and 1 from J, leaving 6 bases between them. The germline V gene has CDR1 SGHTA and CDR2 FQGTGA.

This clonotype has ten or more counts. The junction and the germline gene differ at one end; a read error may be behind it. This chain joins TRBV5-1 and TRBJ1-6; 9 nucleotides agree with TRBD1. This CDR3 has 18 amino acids. Germline V gene data show CDR1 as SGHRS and CDR2 as YFSETQ. The CDR3 region is CATSLQGAGGPYNSPLHF. The CDR3 DNA follows: TGCGCCACCAGCTTACAGGGGGCGGGAGGGCCCTATAATTCACCCCTCCACTTT. Based on the CDR3 plus reference TRBV5-1 and TRBJ1-6, the full variable domain is KAGVTQTPRYLIKTRGQQVTLSCSPISGHRSVSWYQQTPGQGLQFLFEYFSETQRNKGNFPGRFSGRQFSNSRSEMNVSTLELGDSALYLCATSLQGAGGPYNSPLHFGNGTRLTVT.

This clonotype was found many times. CDR3 sequence (DNA): TGTGCCAGCAGCCCCGCTTTAGGGAGCCCCTACAATGAGCAGTACTTC. It is translated as CASSPALGSPYNEQYF. V and J are TRBV7-9 and TRBJ2-1, with D perhaps TRBD2 (5 bases). The closer fit of TRBJ2-7 to the DNA end suggests the J call may be wrong. The length of the CDR3 is 16 residues. Germline CDR1 reads SEHNR; CDR2 reads FQNEAQ (reference sequence).

The V gene is TRBV7-4, the J gene TRBJ2-4; maybe TRBD1 (6 bases). With the DNA end fitting TRBJ2-5 better, the J assignment may be wrong. The CDR3 has 14 amino acids. Germline CDR1 is SGHVT and CDR2 is SQSDAQ. CDR3 nucleotide sequence: TGTGCCAGCAGCAACCGTGGACAGCAAGAGACCCAGTACTTC. Its translation: CASSNRGQQETQYF.

This clonotype has a count of ten or more. V usage is TRBV6-1 and J usage is TRBJ1-5; the D gene is possibly TRBD1 (5 bases). Looked up from germline, CDR1 is MNHNS and CDR2 is SASEGT. V was pared by 2 bases and J by 7 bases, with 18 bases between. This CDR3 contains 16 residues. As DNA, the CDR3 is TGTGCCAGCAGTGAAATGGCCGGTGGGGCCAGGCAGCCCCAGCATTTT. Protein: CASSEMAGGARQPQHF.

This clonotype showed up just a few times. The rearrangement links TRBV7-2 to TRBJ2-1; 10 bases agree with TRBD2. The assigned J gene may be wrong: the sequence end matches TRBJ2-7 better. Germline loops: CDR1 SGHTA, CDR2 FQGNSA. This CDR3 has 14 residues. CDR3 amino acids: CASSPDPSGRGQYF. Written as DNA, the CDR3 is TGTGCCAGCAGCCCCGATCCGAGCGGGAGGGGACAGTACTTC.

As to this clonotype: The conserved final phenylalanine or tryptophan is absent from the CDR3, which likely points to a read error. It is unclear where the CDR3 begins or ends on the DNA, so no DNA is shown, and the CDR3 is as TCRdb lists it. The chain couples TRBV7-8 to TRBJ2-1; TRBD1, the table's D call, lacks a check against the DNA. The germline V gene has CDR1 SGHVS and CDR2 FQNEAQ. The CDR3 is 17 residues long, ends included. The CDR3 protein is CASSLEPGLGYGYTFGS.

In this sample, this clonotype turned up many times. The chain links TRBV18 to TRBJ2-2; D gene ambiguous. The V end lost 0 bases, the J end lost 5 bases, and 7 bases lay between the germline ends. CDR3 length: 14 amino acids. Germline V gene data show CDR1 as KGHSH and CDR2 as LQKENI. The CDR3 sequence is CASSPPGITGELFF. The CDR3 DNA is TGTGCCAGCTCACCACCGGGGATAACCGGGGAGCTGTTTTTT.

The chain recombines TRBV19 with TRBJ2-5; 8 bases match TRBD2. Judging by the DNA end, TRBJ2-7 fits better; the J call may be wrong. CDR3 length: 13 residues. Germline CDR1 reads LNHDA; CDR2 reads SQIVND (reference sequence). The CDR3 region has the DNA TGTGCCAGTAGCCGAGCGGGAGCCTACGAGCAGTACTTC. It translates to CASSRAGAYEQYF.

This chain connects TRBV29-1 to TRBJ2-1; D possibly uses TRBD1 or TRBD2 (5 bases each). V gave up 2 bases and J gave up 1 base, with 9 bases separating them. This CDR3 spans 14 amino acids. CDR1 and CDR2 from the germline V gene are SQVTM and ANQGSEA. The CDR3 sequence is CSVERDGSYNEQFF. CDR3 bases: TGCAGCGTTGAAAGGGACGGATCCTACAATGAGCAGTTCTTC.

The chain is built from TRBV28 and TRBJ2-7; D tentatively reads TRBD1 or TRBD2 (7 bases each). The closer fit of TRBJ2-1 to the DNA end suggests the J call may be wrong. CDR1 is MDHEN and CDR2 is SYDVKM in the germline V gene. The CDR3 contains 15 residues. The CDR3 reads CASAARGEGLDEQFF. The CDR3 DNA reads as TGTGCCAGCGCGGCCAGGGGGGAGGGATTGGATGAGCAGTTCTTC.

This clonotype was found many times. The chain has TRBV12-3 or TRBV12-4 and TRBJ2-2; 8 nucleotides align to TRBD2. The CDR3 sequence is 15 residues long. With 3 bases clipped from V and 0 bases from J, the junction kept 0 bases outside the gene matches. The CDR3 sequence: CASSLRGANTGELFF. In DNA, the CDR3 is TGTGCCAGCAGTTTGCGGGGGGCGAACACCGGGGAGCTGTTTTTT.

The chain is built from TRBV7-3 and TRBJ2-5; no reliable D call. The DNA end lines up better with TRBJ2-7; the J call may be wrong. Germline assignment: CDR1 SGHTA and CDR2 FQGTGA. The CDR3 contains 14 residues. CDR3 DNA sequence: TGTGCCAGCAGCTTAACTCATGGCCCCTACGAGCAGTACTTC. Translation: CASSLTHGPYEQYF.

This clonotype was picked up a small number of times. This chain uses TRBV7-2 with TRBJ2-1, with 8 bases fitting TRBD1. The J call may be faulty, since TRBJ2-7 better matches the DNA end. There are 15 residues in the CDR3. Germline V gene data show CDR1 as SGHTA and CDR2 as FQGNSA. Written as DNA, the CDR3 is TGTGCCAGCAGCAAACAGGGGGACTTAACCTACGAGCAGTACTTC. It yields the protein CASSKQGDLTYEQYF.

The rearrangement joins TRBV20-1 to TRBJ2-7; D is uncertain. Near its end, the DNA agrees better with TRBJ2-5, so the J call may be wrong. Germline V gene sequence: CDR1 DFQATT, CDR2 SNEGSKA (reference sequence). The CDR3 runs 12 residues. This CDR3 reads CSAHSEVETQYF. The CDR3, as DNA: TGCAGTGCCCACTCCGAAGTGGAGACCCAGTACTTC.

The chain joins TRBV12-3 or TRBV12-4 to TRBJ2-5, with D possibly matching TRBD2 (6 bases). Trimming took 7 bases from V and 1 from J, leaving 16 bases between them. CDR3 length equals 15 residues. The CDR3 DNA sequence: TGTGCCAGCACCCAAGGGAGGACGGCCCAAGAGACCCAGTACTTC. This translates into CASTQGRTAQETQYF.

This clonotype was counted between two and nine times. The rearrangement joins TRBV7-8 to TRBJ2-7; 9 bases line up with TRBD2. Germline CDR1 is SGHVS and CDR2 is FQNEAQ. The CDR3 is made up of 18 amino acids. V shed 0 bases, J shed 3 bases, and the junction held 12 bases outside the gene matches. The CDR3 DNA follows: TGTGCCAGCAGCTTAGCGCGGGCTGGCGGGAGGGTCCTCTACGAGCAGTACTTC. Amino acids: CASSLARAGGRVLYEQYF.

This chain joins TRBV7-9 and TRBJ2-3; TRBD2 matches 9 bases. In germline, CDR1 is SEHNR, CDR2 FQNEAQ (reference sequence). V was pared by 2 bases and J by 2 bases, with 5 bases of the junction left unmatched. The CDR3 contains 16 residues. CDR3 region: CASSLLLAGNTDTQYF. In DNA form, the CDR3 reads TGTGCCAGCAGCTTACTGCTAGCGGGGAACACAGATACGCAGTATTTT.

This clonotype showed up many times. A much larger clone lies a single base off, so this may be a read error. The rearrangement uses TRBV24-1 and TRBJ2-5; 10 nucleotides match TRBD2. CDR1 is KGHDR, CDR2 SFDVKD, per germline. V lost 1 base and J lost 11; bases outside the gene matches: 18. CDR3 length equals 18 residues. CDR3 sequence (DNA): TGTGCCACCAGTGATTTTAGCGGGGGGTCCTCCTCCTACAATGAGCAGTACTTC. Protein product: CATSDFSGGSSSYNEQYF.

The chain links TRBV7-2 to TRBJ2-1, with 10 bases fitting TRBD1. The CDR3 is made up of 13 amino acids. V lost 3 bases and J lost 10; bases outside the gene matches: 3. CDR1 and CDR2 (germline): SGHTA, FQGNSA. CDR3: CASSFGQGGEQFF. CDR3 in DNA: TGTGCCAGCAGCTTTGGACAGGGGGGGGAGCAGTTCTTC.

About this clonotype itself: The missing conserved phenylalanine or tryptophan at the end of this CDR3 makes a read error likely. The DNA is left out, because the CDR3 cannot be placed on it with certainty; the CDR3 is given as TCRdb lists it. The V call is TRBV7-2, the J call TRBJ2-5; TRBD1 is the table's D call, not checked against the DNA. Termini included, the CDR3 measures 18 amino acids. The V gene's germline CDR1 is SGHTA and CDR2 FQGNSA. CDR3 in amino acids: CASSSPLGRVRYEQYFGN.

This clonotype was recorded many times. The chain combines TRBV11-1 with TRBJ2-5; TRBD1 agrees at 8 bases. Germline CDR1 SGHAT, CDR2 FQDESV (reference sequence). Unmatched junction bases numbered 9, after V lost 1 base and J lost 5 bases. CDR3 length equals 16 residues. The CDR3 region has the DNA TGTGCCAGCAGCTTAGAGGGCAGGGGGCTTTTGGAGACCCAGTACTTC. Translating gives CASSLEGRGLLETQYF.

This clonotype was seen only once. The genes are TRBV7-2 and TRBJ2-6; 7 bases match TRBD1. With the DNA end fitting TRBJ2-7 better, the J assignment may be wrong. The germline CDR1 and CDR2 sequences are SGHTA and FQGNSA. This CDR3 comprises 14 residues. As DNA, the CDR3 is TGTGCCAGCAGCCCCAAGGGGGCGGCCAACGAGCAGTACTTC. Translation gives CASSPKGAANEQYF.

The chain links TRBV7-9 to TRBJ2-2, with 10 nucleotides matching TRBD2. The J segment lost 5 bases and the V segment lost 3 bases, leaving 6 bases of the junction unmatched. Germline-derived CDR1 and CDR2 are SEHNR and FQNEAQ (reference sequence). The CDR3 sequence is 16 residues long. The CDR3 DNA follows: TGTGCCAGCAGCTTGTTTACTAGCGGGATAACCGGGGAGCTGTTTTTT. Protein sequence: CASSLFTSGITGELFF.